This TCR beta chain was identified during a study of blood T cells in healthy people across ages. Study-level points and caveats: It was held that the diversity estimates obtained from one million T cells were underestimates. Unknown donor CMV status possibly confounded expanded clonotype changes.

Germline values: CDR1 SGHRS, CDR2 YFSETQ. The CDR3 consists of 14 residues. The sample holds many counts of this clonotype. What it binds is not known. One end of the junction does not line up with germline, which may come from a read error. The use of a sample-barcoded 5' primer and a J-beta primer mix characterized a second PCR of about 7 to 12 cycles. Researchers report that a template-switch adaptor with 12 random nucleotides tagged each cDNA molecule. Each CDR3 protein is one row after TCRdb ran MiXCR on the 5' RACE reads. The sample lists some 930,000 distinct CDR3 sequences; almost 30% were seen once. The sample also formed part of further work on T cells of mothers and their children. This second study notes: Across the analysis, no persistent microchimeric T cell clones were detected.

The chain combines TRBV5-1 with TRBJ1-5; 7 bases agree with TRBD1. The source of this sequence is a middle-aged woman in good health. Sequenced input: blood. The CDR3 here is CASSLAGGDQPQHF. The CDR3 coding sequence is TGTGCCAGCAGCTTAGCAGGGGGGGATCAGCCCCAGCATTTT.